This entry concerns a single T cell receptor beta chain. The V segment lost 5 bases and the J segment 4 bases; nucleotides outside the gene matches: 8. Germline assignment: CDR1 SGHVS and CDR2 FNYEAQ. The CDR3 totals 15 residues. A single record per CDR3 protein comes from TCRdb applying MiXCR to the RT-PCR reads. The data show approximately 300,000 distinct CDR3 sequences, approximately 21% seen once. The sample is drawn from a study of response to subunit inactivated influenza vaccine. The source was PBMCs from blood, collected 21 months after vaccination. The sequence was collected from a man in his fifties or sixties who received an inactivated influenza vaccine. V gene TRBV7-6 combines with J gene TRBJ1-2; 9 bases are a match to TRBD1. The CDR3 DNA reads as TGTGCCAGCAGCCCCCGACAGGGGGTTGTCTATGGCTACACCTTC. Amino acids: CASSPRQGVVYGYTF. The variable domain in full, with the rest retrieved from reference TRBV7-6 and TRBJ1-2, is GAGVSQSPRYKVTKRGQDVALRCDPISGHVSLYWYRQALGQGPEFLTYFNYEAQQDKSGLPNDRFSAERPEGSISTLTIQRTEQRDSAMYRCASSPRQGVVYGYTFGSGTRLTVV.